The clone carrying this TCR beta chain was found many times. What it binds is unknown. No patient received treatment before thyroid surgery. The CDR3 is 16 residues long. Per the germline V gene, CDR1 is LNHDA and CDR2 is SQIVND (reference sequence). J lost 3 bases, V lost 4 bases, and 2 bases had no gene match. The sample is drawn from a study of metastatic and nonmetastatic thyroid tumors. For the study at large: Peripheral blood and tumor or nodule samples from malignant and benign thyroid patients were compared. Whole-study findings and limits: Reportedly, malignant thyroid tumors had significantly higher TCR beta diversity than benign nodules, in blood and tumor.

TCRdb recomputed clones from the PCR reads via MiXCR. The sample contains 25,000 to 35,000 clones, 16% of which appear only once. The gene calls are TRBV19 and TRBJ2-1, with 14 bases aligning to TRBD2. Sequencing was carried out using blood. The receptor was isolated from a female donor with papillary thyroid cancer or a benign thyroid nodule (not recorded which). Some clones in this sample may be carry-over from other donors' samples. The CDR3 region has the DNA TGTGCCAGTAGTAGGACTAGCGGGAGGCTCTACAATGAGCAGTTCTTC. Encoded protein: CASSRTSGRLYNEQFF.